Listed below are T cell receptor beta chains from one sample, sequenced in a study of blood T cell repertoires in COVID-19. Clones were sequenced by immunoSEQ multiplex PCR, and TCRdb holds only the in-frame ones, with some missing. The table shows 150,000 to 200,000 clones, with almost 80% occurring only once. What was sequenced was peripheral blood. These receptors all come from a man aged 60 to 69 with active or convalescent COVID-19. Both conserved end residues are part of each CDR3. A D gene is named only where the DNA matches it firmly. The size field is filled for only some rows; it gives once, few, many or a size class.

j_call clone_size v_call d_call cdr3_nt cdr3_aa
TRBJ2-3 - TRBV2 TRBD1 TGTGCCAGCAAGGCGGACAGGCGATCCACAGATACGCAGTATTTT CASKADRRSTDTQYF
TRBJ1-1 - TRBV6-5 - TGTGCCAGCAGTCCCCAGGGGCGCATGAACACTGAAGCTTTCTTT CASSPQGRMNTEAFF
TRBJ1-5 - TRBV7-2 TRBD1 TGTGCCAGCAGCTTAGGCCCCAGGGGGTATAGCAATCAGCCCCAGCATTTT CASSLGPRGYSNQPQHF
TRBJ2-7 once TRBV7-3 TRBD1 TGTGCCAGCAGCTTGGACAGGGGGCTCTACGAGCAGTACTTC CASSLDRGLYEQYF
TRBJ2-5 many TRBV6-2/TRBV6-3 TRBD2 TGTGCCAGCAGTTACGCCCGACTAGCGAAAGAGACCCAGTACTTC CASSYARLAKETQYF
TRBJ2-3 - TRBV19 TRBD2 TGTGCCAGTAGTATCGGGCGGGACTACACAGATACGCAGTATTTT CASSIGRDYTDTQYF
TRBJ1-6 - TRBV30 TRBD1 TGTGCCTGGACCGGGACAGGGGGATTAAGCTCCTATAATTCACCCCTCCACTTT CAWTGTGGLSSYNSPLHF
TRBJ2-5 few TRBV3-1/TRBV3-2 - TGTGCCAGCAGCCAAGGTCAGCGGCCTAGAGAGACCCAGTACTTC CASSQGQRPRETQYF
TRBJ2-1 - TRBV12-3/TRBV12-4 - TGTGCCAGCAGTTTGAGGCAGCGCAATGAGCAGTTCTTC CASSLRQRNEQFF
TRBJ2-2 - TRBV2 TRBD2 TGTGCCAGCAGTCTAGCGGGAGGGCCGAGTGGGACCGGGGAGCTGTTTTTT CASSLAGGPSGTGELFF
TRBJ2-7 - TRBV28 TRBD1 TGTGCCAGCAGCCTTGGGTTGGGACAGTTCTTCTCCTACGAGCAGTACTTC CASSLGLGQFFSYEQYF
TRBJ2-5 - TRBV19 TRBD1 TGTGCCAGTAGTATGCCCGGGACAGCCAGGACCCAGTACTTC CASSMPGTARTQYF
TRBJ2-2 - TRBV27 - TGTGCCAGCAGTTTTATCCAGTTCGCGAACACCGGGGAGCTGTTTTTT CASSFIQFANTGELFF
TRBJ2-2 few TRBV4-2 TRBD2 TGTGCCAGCAGCCCCCGGGCCCTACGCACCGGGGGGCTAGCGGGAGCCCCTGGCACCGGGGAGCTGTTTTTT CASSPRALRTGGLAGAPGTGELFF
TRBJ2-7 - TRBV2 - TGTGCCAGCAAGGAGAGTCCAGGGGGGGAGCAGTACTTC CASKESPGGEQYF
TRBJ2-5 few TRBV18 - TGTGCCAGCTCACCACCGGCGGGTCAAGAGACCCAGTACTTC CASSPPAGQETQYF
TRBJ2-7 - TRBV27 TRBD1 TGTGCCAGCAGTCCCACTTCCGGGACAGGCCTCTACGAGCAGTACTTC CASSPTSGTGLYEQYF